This TCR beta chain derives from a study of blood T cell repertoires in COVID-19. Study-wide background: Sites in the United States, Italy and Spain provided acute and convalescent COVID-19 samples. PBMCs, B-cell-depleted T cells, or T cells provided the cDNA or gDNA that made up the material.

Deletions cut 5 bases from V and 2 bases from J, with 6 bases between. The length of the CDR3 is 12 residues. Method: immunoSEQ multiplex PCR; TCRdb's copy keeps in-frame clones and lacks some. The sample lists 95,000 to 150,000 clones, around 81% occurring once. The sequenced material came from peripheral blood. The rearrangement uses TRBV12-3 or TRBV12-4 and TRBJ1-1; no definite D call. This TCR was sampled from a woman aged 50 to 60 with acute or convalescent COVID-19. This chain's CDR3 is CASSPLNTEAFF. The CDR3, as DNA: TGTGCCAGCAGTCCCCTAAACACTGAAGCTTTCTTT.